This TCR beta chain is drawn from a study of response to subunit inactivated influenza vaccine. Study-wide points: The authors put forward the suggestion that each seasonal influenza vaccination may bring in only a limited number of new T cells.

TCRdb ran MiXCR on the RT-PCR reads and lists one entry per CDR3 protein. The repertoire consists of 710,000 or so distinct CDR3 sequences, with about a sixth occurring once and the leading ten covering roughly 10%. For this clonotype: The target antigen is unknown.

The CDR3 length is 16 residues. J gave up 1 base and V 5 bases, and 4 bases lay outside the gene matches. CDR1 LGHDT and CDR2 YNNKEL come from the germline V gene (reference sequence). The rearrangement links TRBV3-1 to TRBJ2-3, with 12 bases fitting TRBD2. This receptor was taken from a man aged 45-60 years who received an inactivated influenza vaccine. The sequencing here drew on PBMCs from blood, taken 11 to 12 days after vaccination. The CDR3 spells CASSSRLAGGTDTQYF. Written as DNA, the CDR3 is TGTGCCAGCAGCTCCCGACTAGCGGGGGGCACAGATACGCAGTATTTT.